This passage covers 18 T cell receptor beta chains from one sample sequenced in a study of T cells in Graves' hyperthyroidism and ophthalmopathy. RNA transcripts provided the source from which TCR beta CDR3 regions were amplified. Using the HTBI primer set, a first-round RT-PCR was run on the TCR CDR3. One entry per CDR3 protein, called by TCRdb with MiXCR from the multiplex PCR reads. This sample has 380,000 or so distinct CDR3 sequences; 15% to 20% occur once, and the top ten carry about 3.7%. Material: blood. The receptors were sampled from a woman younger than 30 with Graves' hyperthyroidism.

The chain links TRBV29-1 to TRBJ2-7, with TRBD2 identical over 10 bases. This CDR3 spans 14 amino acids. Germline V gene data show CDR1 as SQVTM and CDR2 as ANQGSEA. V gave up 6 bases and J gave up 0 bases; unmatched junction bases: 5. The CDR3 region is CSVFLAGDSYEQYF. For the CDR3, the DNA is TGCAGCGTCTTTCTAGCGGGGGACTCCTACGAGCAGTACTTC.

This clonotype was seen repeatedly, ten times or more. This rearrangement joins TRBV28 to TRBJ2-5; D is uncertain. Trimming left V 7 bases short and J 0 bases short, with 9 bases between. CDR1 and CDR2 from the germline V gene are MDHEN and SYDVKM. The CDR3 contains 13 residues. CDR3 sequence: CASNAANQETQYF. The CDR3 DNA is TGTGCCAGCAATGCAGCGAACCAAGAGACCCAGTACTTC.

This clonotype was found many times. The chain joins TRBV20-1 to TRBJ1-5; the D gene is possibly TRBD1 (5 bases). In germline, CDR1 is DFQATT, CDR2 SNEGSKA (reference sequence). CDR3 length: 16 amino acids. Trimming pared 0 bases from V and 4 bases from J, leaving 16 bases between. CDR3 residues: CSARDDSRSGNQPQHF. The CDR3 DNA reads TGCAGTGCTAGAGATGACAGCCGTAGTGGGAATCAGCCCCAGCATTTT.

This clonotype was seen at least ten times. This sequence joins TRBV28 and TRBJ2-7; D is perhaps TRBD1 or TRBD2 (6 bases each). The germline V gene encodes CDR1 MDHEN and CDR2 SYDVKM. Trimming left V 7 bases short and J 6 bases short, with 16 bases between. The CDR3 spans 13 residues. The CDR3 coding sequence is TGTGCCAGCACCACATCCAGGGGAGGCGAGCAGTACTTC. It specifies CASTTSRGGEQYF. Using reference TRBV28 and TRBJ2-7 for the parts outside the CDR3, the full variable domain is DVKVTQSSRYLVKRTGEKVFLECVQDMDHENMFWYRQDPGLGLRLIYFSYDVKMKEKGDIPEGYSVSREKKERFSLILESASTNQTSMYLCASTTSRGGEQYFGPGTRLTVT.

The CDR3 region has the DNA TGTGCCAGCAGTTCAGGCGGGGGACATCGAAGTTCCGAGCAGTACTTC. It specifies CASSSGGGHRSSEQYF. V is TRBV12-3 or TRBV12-4 and J is TRBJ2-7, with D perhaps TRBD2 (7 bases). This CDR3 is built from 16 residues. The ends were cut back, 4 bases at V and 6 bases at J, with 22 bases in the middle.

The chain couples TRBV11-2 to TRBJ2-7, with 14 bases that match TRBD2. The CDR3 is made up of 17 amino acids. The germline CDR1 and CDR2 sequences are SGHAT and FQNNGV. Trimming cost V 6 bases and J 4 bases; bases outside gene matches: 11. The CDR3 region is CASSPGTSGGYRYEQYF. The CDR3 DNA follows: TGTGCCAGCAGTCCCGGGACTAGCGGGGGTTATAGGTACGAGCAGTACTTC. The full variable domain, completed using reference TRBV11-2 and TRBJ2-7, is EAGVAQSPRYKIIEKRQSVAFWCNPISGHATLYWYQQILGQGPKLLIQFQNNGVVDDSQLPKDRFSAERLKGVDSTLKIQPAKLEDSAVYLCASSPGTSGGYRYEQYFGPGTRLTVT.

The rearrangement links TRBV4-1 to TRBJ1-5, with TRBD1 identical over 9 bases. Per the germline V gene, CDR1 is MGHRA and CDR2 is YSYEKL. The CDR3 length is 15 residues. Losses at the gene ends were 4 bases for V and 5 bases for J; bases not matched to a gene: 6. The CDR3 reads CASSLIWTGDQPQHF. The CDR3 bases are TGCGCCAGCAGCCTGATATGGACAGGGGATCAGCCCCAGCATTTT.

This clonotype was seen many times. The chain joins TRBV7-2 to TRBJ2-4; D is ambiguous. The CDR3 loop spans 15 amino acids. CDR1 is SGHTA and CDR2 is FQGNSA in the germline V gene. V was clipped by 6 bases and J by 0 bases, with 12 bases between them. The CDR3 DNA reads as TGTGCCAGCAGATCAACCGTTTTAGCCAAAAACATTCAGTACTTC. Translated, it gives CASRSTVLAKNIQYF.

This clonotype was detected many times. The V gene is TRBV10-2, the J gene TRBJ1-5; D may be TRBD1 (6 bases). CDR3 length: 16 residues. Between the trimmed V and J ends, which lost 4 bases and 5 bases, there was a span of 18 bases. Germline lookup yields CDR1 WSHSY and CDR2 SAAADI. The CDR3 sequence: CASSGRQVTGDQPQHF. CDR3 nucleotides: TGCGCCAGCAGTGGTCGACAGGTCACTGGGGATCAGCCCCAGCATTTT.

This clonotype was counted many times. This chain links TRBV12-3 or TRBV12-4 with TRBJ1-5, with no clear D. Between the trimmed V and J ends, which lost 6 bases and 6 bases, there was a span of 9 bases. The CDR3 is made up of 12 amino acids. The CDR3 nucleotides read TGTGCCAGCAGCTTCCTCGGTCAGCCCCAGCATTTT. Translating it yields CASSFLGQPQHF.

At least ten counts were recorded for this clonotype. This chain uses TRBV10-3 with TRBJ2-7; D might be TRBD1 or TRBD2, each matching 7 bases. Trimming cost V 8 bases and J 2 bases, with 13 bases left between them. This CDR3 is 13 amino acids long. The germline V gene has CDR1 ENHRY and CDR2 SYGVKD. The CDR3 nucleotides read TGTGCCATCGGGTCAGGGGGGGCCTACGAGCAGTACTTC. Translated, it gives CAIGSGGAYEQYF.

The chain links TRBV6-1 to TRBJ2-7, with D possibly being TRBD2 (5 bases). Trimming cost V 6 bases and J 5 bases, with 11 bases left between them. Per germline, CDR1 MNHNS and CDR2 SASEGT. CDR3 length: 12 amino acids. The CDR3 spells CASSEGPHEQYF. For the CDR3, the DNA is TGTGCCAGCAGCGAGGGCCCCCACGAGCAGTACTTC.

This clonotype was detected ten times or more. The chain has TRBV9 and TRBJ2-7; D call uncertain. The CDR3 has 14 residues. V was trimmed by 0 bases and J by 0 bases, leaving 7 bases between them. Germline lookup yields CDR1 SGDLS and CDR2 YYNGEE. The CDR3 spells CASSVALGSYEQYF. The DNA of the CDR3 is TGTGCCAGCAGCGTAGCGCTAGGCTCCTACGAGCAGTACTTC.

This clonotype was detected a few times. The V and J genes are TRBV11-2 and TRBJ1-1; D might be TRBD1 (5 bases). The CDR3 sequence is 16 residues long. The germline V gene has CDR1 SGHAT and CDR2 FQNNGV. V lost 5 bases to trimming and J lost 3 bases, with 19 bases between them. CDR3 amino acids: CASSPTTGTRDTEAFF. The CDR3 DNA reads as TGTGCCAGCAGCCCGACCACCGGGACGAGGGACACTGAAGCTTTCTTT.

This chain joins TRBV3-1 and TRBJ1-2; 8 nucleotides agree with TRBD1. Germline CDR1 is LGHDT and CDR2 is YNNKEL (reference sequence). Trimming cost V 2 bases and J 0 bases; bases outside gene matches: 2. The CDR3 is 15 amino acids. CDR3 sequence reads: CASSQQGAANYGYTF. The CDR3 nucleotides are TGTGCCAGCAGCCAACAGGGGGCCGCTAACTATGGCTACACCTTC.

This chain links TRBV6-4 with TRBJ2-7, with 9 positions matching TRBD2. Trimming cost V 5 bases and J 0 bases; bases outside gene matches: 5. Germline V CDR1 and CDR2: MRHNA, SNTAGT. CDR3 size: 15 residues. The CDR3 sequence is CASSQLAGSSYEQYF. The CDR3, as DNA: TGTGCCAGCAGTCAACTAGCGGGTAGCTCCTACGAGCAGTACTTC.

This clonotype was picked up many times. The chain couples TRBV27 to TRBJ2-2; D is ambiguous. The CDR3 has 14 residues. V lost 5 bases to trimming and J lost 5 bases, with 12 bases between them. The V gene's germline CDR1 is MNHEY and CDR2 SMNVEV (reference sequence). The CDR3 bases are TGTGCCAGCAGTCCCTTGAACGCGACCGGGGAGCTGTTTTTT. It yields the protein CASSPLNATGELFF.

This clonotype was seen many times. The V gene is TRBV6-5, the J gene TRBJ2-7; TRBD2 might be the D (6 bases). Trimming took 3 bases from V and 6 from J, leaving 15 bases between them. The V gene's germline CDR1 is MNHEY and CDR2 SVGAGI. The CDR3 sequence is 14 residues long. In nucleotides, the CDR3 is TGTGCCAGCAGTTATTATCAAGGGGACTCCGAGCAGTACTTC. It is translated as CASSYYQGDSEQYF.